This TCR beta chain was observed in a study of identical twins. Findings and limits, study-wide: Twin sharing of out-of-frame TCR alpha was underestimated by models in monozygotic pairs.

In germline, CDR1 is SNHLY, CDR2 FYNNEI. J was trimmed by 1 base and V by 5 bases; bases with no gene match: 16. This CDR3 has 18 residues. A template switching step contributed a universal primer site, while unique molecular identifiers were present in the cDNA. One entry per CDR3 protein results from TCRdb running MiXCR on the 5' RACE reads. The table records about 330,000 distinct CDR3 sequences, 9% to 15% of them present only once. As concerns this clonotype: The antigen remains undetermined.

This sample was also put to use in a study of yellow fever vaccine responses in identical twins.

This rearrangement joins TRBV2 to TRBJ1-1, with 7 bases that match TRBD1. The sequenced material came from CD8+ T cells sorted from blood. The receptor was derived from a woman between 18 and 29 years old in good health. The chain's CDR3 is CASSLPPGTGVGNTEAFF. The CDR3 DNA reads as TGTGCCAGCAGTTTACCCCCCGGCACAGGGGTGGGGAACACTGAAGCTTTCTTT.